This paragraph covers one T cell receptor (beta chain) sequence. The antigen remains undetermined. Trimming took off 1 base at V and 1 base at J, with 6 bases between the two ends. This CDR3 contains 14 residues. Germline values: CDR1 LGHNT, CDR2 FRNRAP. The protocol was immunoSEQ multiplex PCR, while the TCRdb copy is restricted to in-frame clones and leaves out a portion. The sample records about 7,000 clones, about three quarters being singletons. The data originate from a study of immune cell composition in non-small cell lung cancer. Points from the study as a whole: Squamous carcinomas (roughly 80%) more often had tumour-associated clones >0.5% than adenocarcinomas (roughly 33%). Tumour TCR-beta clonality was not significantly tied to smoking pack-years. Lung squamous cell carcinoma tumours had significantly higher top 10 clone scores and productive clonality than lung adenocarcinoma.

The chain uses TRBV12-5 and TRBJ2-3; no firm D call. Sequenced material: lung tumor tissue. The TCR was taken from a human donor with non-small cell lung cancer. The CDR3 is CASGLDQGTDTQYF. In nucleotides, the CDR3 is TGTGCTAGTGGTTTGGACCAGGGCACAGATACGCAGTATTTT.